This T cell receptor (beta chain) was identified in a study of blood T cell repertoires in COVID-19. Study at large: COVID-19 samples from acute and convalescent phases originated in the United States, Italy and Spain. Sources were T cells, B-cell-depleted T cells, or PBMCs; the material itself was cDNA or gDNA.

In the original workflow: Amplification of reference gene primers provided the estimated nucleated cell counts. Method: immunoSEQ multiplex PCR; TCRdb's copy keeps in-frame clones and lacks some. That table gives V, J and clone size, and the DNA gave D and trimming. The sample lists about 60,000 clones; around nine tenths were seen once. Germline V gives CDR1 SGHAT, CDR2 FQNNGV. The CDR3 runs to 13 residues. Trimming removed 5 bases from V and 6 bases from J, with 10 bases in between. The sequenced sample was peripheral blood. The V gene is TRBV11-2, the J gene TRBJ2-2; D uncertain. The sequence derives from a man aged 60 to 69 with acute or convalescent COVID-19. CDR3 in DNA: TGTGCCAGCAGCCCACGAGGCTCCGGGGAGCTGTTTTTT. It is translated as CASSPRGSGELFF.